Following are 7 T cell receptor beta chains from one sample sequenced in a study of cytomegalovirus exposure and HLA in healthy donors (TCRdb year 2017). The library was produced with the immunoSEQ multiplex PCR assay. TCRdb mirrors the immuneACCESS table, restricted to in-frame sequences. Some clones are absent from its copies; in checked studies, under half trace to an unresolved V gene, and the reason for the others is unknown. For this sample the table gives more than 75,000 clones, of which about 92% were detected only once. The ten most abundant clones make up approximately 0.7% of the sample. The specimen sequenced was PBMCs. These receptors all come from a man aged 18-30 years in good health and CMV-seronegative.

V and J are TRBV5-1 and TRBJ2-7; 7 positions match TRBD1. This CDR3 is built from 14 residues. Germline trimming cut 4 bases from V and 2 bases from J; bases unmatched to any gene: 6. From germline, CDR1 is SGHRS and CDR2 YFSETQ. This chain's CDR3 is CASSPTGNTYEQYF. The CDR3 DNA follows: TGCGCCAGCAGCCCGACAGGGAATACCTACGAGCAGTACTTC.

This clone has a single count. The CDR3 is CASSLNRNEKLFF. CDR3 bases: TGTGCCAGCAGCTTGAACAGAAATGAAAAACTGTTTTTT. The chain is built from TRBV11-2 and TRBJ1-4; D gene unclear. V dropped 3 bases and J dropped 5 bases, with 7 bases sitting between them. Germline V gives CDR1 SGHAT, CDR2 FQNNGV. The CDR3 has 13 amino acids.

This sequence joins TRBV5-1 and TRBJ2-7; D gene uncertain. Germline V gene lookup returns CDR1 SGHRS and CDR2 YFSETQ. V was cut by 4 bases and J by 3 bases, with 11 bases left in between. CDR3 length: 13 residues. As DNA, the CDR3 is TGCGCCAGCAGCCTAGATACATTCTACGAGCAGTACTTC. Encoded protein: CASSLDTFYEQYF.

The chain uses TRBV7-9 and TRBJ2-1, with 9 positions matching TRBD1. The CDR3 length is 14 residues. CDR1 and CDR2 from the germline V gene are SEHNR and FQNEAQ (reference sequence). V lost 2 bases, J lost 5 bases, and 1 base stayed unmatched. The CDR3 DNA sequence: TGTGCCAGCAGCTTAAGGACAGGGGACAATGAGCAGTTCTTC. Translating gives CASSLRTGDNEQFF.

The chain links TRBV7-2 to TRBJ2-7; 13 bases are shared with TRBD2. V lost 1 base to trimming and J lost 6 bases; unmatched junction nucleotides: 6. Germline CDR1 is SGHTA and CDR2 is FQGNSA. The CDR3 extends over 16 amino acids. The CDR3 nucleotides read TGTGCCAGCAGCTTAGAGGGGACTAGCGGGATTAGCGAGCAGTACTTC. This translates into CASSLEGTSGISEQYF.

The V and J genes are TRBV7-9 and TRBJ2-3; 7 positions match TRBD2. Trimming removed 1 base from V and 2 bases from J; junction bases left unmatched: 9. Germline CDR1 is SEHNR and CDR2 is FQNEAQ (reference sequence). The CDR3 loop spans 17 amino acids. Written as DNA, the CDR3 is TGTGCCAGCAGCTTAGGGAGCTTAGCGGGCCACACAGATACGCAGTATTTT. Its protein product is CASSLGSLAGHTDTQYF.

The rearrangement uses TRBV11-3 and TRBJ2-7, with TRBD1 matching over 8 bases. V trimming: 5 bases; J trimming: 2 bases; junction bases outside the gene matches: 8. The CDR3 has 15 amino acids. Germline CDR1 reads SGHNT; CDR2 reads YENEEA. CDR3 sequence: CASSTQTGDPYEQYF. CDR3 in DNA: TGTGCCAGCAGCACCCAGACAGGGGACCCCTACGAGCAGTACTTC. The full variable domain, rest sourced from reference TRBV11-3 and TRBJ2-7, is EAGVVQSPRYKIIEKKQPVAFWCNPISGHNTLYWYLQNLGQGPELLIRYENEEAVDDSQLPKDRFSAERLKGVDSTLKIQPAELGDSAVYLCASSTQTGDPYEQYFGPGTRLTVT.